The clone carrying this T cell receptor beta chain was seen a handful of times. Its antigen is undetermined. CDR3 size: 18 residues. CDR1 and CDR2 from the germline V gene are SGHDT and YYEEEE. V was clipped by 5 bases and J by 4 bases; unmatched bases: 19. TCRdb re-derived calls from the reads in MiXCR, one entry per CDR3 protein. The sample contains about 830,000 distinct CDR3 sequences, approximately 29% of which appear only once. The entry originates in a study of T cell repertoires in cytomegalovirus infection. At the level of the study: It was the public TCR beta signatures that indicated both CMV infection and matching HLA type. Study results and caveats: Summed public TCR beta family frequency identified CMV carriers bearing the relevant HLA.

The rearrangement links TRBV5-6 to TRBJ2-3, with 7 bases lining up with TRBD2. The starting material was cultured CD8+ T cells from PBMCs, obtained from culture after CMV antigen stimulation. This clonotype originated in a human donor in good health (CMV status not recorded). Some clones in this sample may be carry-over from other donors' samples. The CDR3 DNA sequence: TGTGCCAGCAGTGGACCCCTACTTACCGGACTAGTCGCAGATACGCAGTATTTT. Its protein product is CASSGPLLTGLVADTQYF.